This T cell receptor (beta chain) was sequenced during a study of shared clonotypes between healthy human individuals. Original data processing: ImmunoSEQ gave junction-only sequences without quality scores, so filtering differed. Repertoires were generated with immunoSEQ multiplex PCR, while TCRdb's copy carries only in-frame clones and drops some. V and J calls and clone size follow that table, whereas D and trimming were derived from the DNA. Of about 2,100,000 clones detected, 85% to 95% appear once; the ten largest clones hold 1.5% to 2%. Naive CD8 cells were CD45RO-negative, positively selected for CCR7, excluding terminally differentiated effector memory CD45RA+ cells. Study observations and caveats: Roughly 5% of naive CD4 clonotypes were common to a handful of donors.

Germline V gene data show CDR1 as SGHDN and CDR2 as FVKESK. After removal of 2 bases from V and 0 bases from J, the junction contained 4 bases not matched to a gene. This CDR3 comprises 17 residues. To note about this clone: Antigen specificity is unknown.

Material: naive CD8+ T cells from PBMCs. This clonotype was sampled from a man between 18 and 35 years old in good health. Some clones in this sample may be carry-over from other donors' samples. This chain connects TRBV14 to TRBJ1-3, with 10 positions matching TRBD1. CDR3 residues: CASSQPGQGFSGNTIYF. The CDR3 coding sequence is TGTGCCAGCAGCCAACCGGGACAGGGGTTCTCTGGAAACACCATATATTTT.